This T cell receptor (beta chain) was sequenced during a study of PD-1 blockade in classical Hodgkin lymphoma. Regarding this clone: The target antigen is unknown.

The table came from immunoSEQ multiplex PCR; TCRdb's copy has only in-frame clones and leaves some out. The data hold 50,000 or so clones, with about 80% observed a single time. The CDR3 consists of 16 residues. Germline CDR1 is MGHRA and CDR2 is YSYEKL. V lost 1 base, J lost 3 bases, and 13 bases lay in between. The time point here: cycle 4 day 1 (C4D1), after 5 to 7 weeks of nivolumab. Brentuximab vedotin exposure varied, and every patient relapsed after autologous stem cell transplantation. Complete response, partial response or progressive disease were the best responses. Notes on the study in general: The origin of the repertoire differences remains undefined, with disease activity or prior therapy as possible causes. Unlike CD8+ TCR diversity, which did not rise significantly by C4D1, CD4+ TCR diversity did. Reports described newly diagnosed patients as having lower baseline TCR diversity than healthy donors.

Sequenced here: peripheral blood mononuclear cells (PBMCs), sampled before the fourth cycle of nivolumab. The genes are TRBV4-1 and TRBJ1-5; D not resolved. This clonotype was obtained from a human donor with classical Hodgkin lymphoma. Here the CDR3 DNA reads TGCGCCAGCAGCCAAGGGACCTCCTTATTCAATCAGCCCCAGCATTTT. Translation gives CASSQGTSLFNQPQHF.